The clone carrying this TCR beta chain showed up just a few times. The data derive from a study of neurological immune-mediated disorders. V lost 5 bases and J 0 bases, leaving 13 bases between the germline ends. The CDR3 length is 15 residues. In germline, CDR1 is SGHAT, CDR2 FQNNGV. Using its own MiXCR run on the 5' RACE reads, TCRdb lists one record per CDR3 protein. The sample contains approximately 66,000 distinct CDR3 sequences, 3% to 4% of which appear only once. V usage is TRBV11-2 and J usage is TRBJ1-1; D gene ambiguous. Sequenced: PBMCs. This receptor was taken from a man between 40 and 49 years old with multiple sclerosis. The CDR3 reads CASSPGEGLNTEAFF. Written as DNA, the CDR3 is TGTGCCAGCAGCCCTGGCGAGGGCTTGAACACTGAAGCTTTCTTT.